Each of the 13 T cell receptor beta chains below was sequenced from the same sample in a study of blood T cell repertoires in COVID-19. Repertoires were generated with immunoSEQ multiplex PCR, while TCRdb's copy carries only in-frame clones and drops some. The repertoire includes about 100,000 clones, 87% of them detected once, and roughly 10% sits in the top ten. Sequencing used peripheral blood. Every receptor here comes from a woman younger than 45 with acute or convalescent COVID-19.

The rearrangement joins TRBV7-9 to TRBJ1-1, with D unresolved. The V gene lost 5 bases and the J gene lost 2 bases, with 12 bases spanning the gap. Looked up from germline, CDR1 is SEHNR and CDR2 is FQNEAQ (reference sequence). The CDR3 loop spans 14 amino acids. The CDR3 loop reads CASSPSTTNTEAFF. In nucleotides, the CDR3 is TGTGCCAGCAGCCCCTCCACGACAAACACTGAAGCTTTCTTT.

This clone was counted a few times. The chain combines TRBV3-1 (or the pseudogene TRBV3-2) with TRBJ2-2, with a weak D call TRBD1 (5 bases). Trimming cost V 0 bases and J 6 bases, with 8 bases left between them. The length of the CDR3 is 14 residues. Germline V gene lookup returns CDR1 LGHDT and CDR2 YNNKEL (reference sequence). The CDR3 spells CASSQEVGAGELFF. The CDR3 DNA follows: TGTGCCAGCAGCCAAGAGGTAGGGGCCGGGGAGCTGTTTTTT.

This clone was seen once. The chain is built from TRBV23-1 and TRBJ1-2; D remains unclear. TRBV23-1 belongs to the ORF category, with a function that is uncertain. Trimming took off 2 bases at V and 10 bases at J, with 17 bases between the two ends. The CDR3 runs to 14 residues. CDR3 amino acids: CASSQPQKKGDYTF. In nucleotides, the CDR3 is TGCGCCAGCAGTCAACCCCAAAAGAAGGGAGACTACACCTTC.

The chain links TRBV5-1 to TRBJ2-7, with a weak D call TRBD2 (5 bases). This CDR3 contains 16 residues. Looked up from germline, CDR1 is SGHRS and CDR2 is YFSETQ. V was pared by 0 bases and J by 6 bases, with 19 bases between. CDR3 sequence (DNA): TGCGCCAGCAGCTTGGTTAGTGATTTCTTTAGCGTCGAGCAGTACTTC. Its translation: CASSLVSDFFSVEQYF.

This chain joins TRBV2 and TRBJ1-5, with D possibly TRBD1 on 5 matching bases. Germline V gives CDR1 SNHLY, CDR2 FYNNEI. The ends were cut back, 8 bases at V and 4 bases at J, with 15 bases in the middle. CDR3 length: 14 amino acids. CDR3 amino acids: CASCRVGANQPQHF. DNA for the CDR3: TGTGCCAGCTGCAGGGTAGGGGCTAATCAGCCCCAGCATTTT.

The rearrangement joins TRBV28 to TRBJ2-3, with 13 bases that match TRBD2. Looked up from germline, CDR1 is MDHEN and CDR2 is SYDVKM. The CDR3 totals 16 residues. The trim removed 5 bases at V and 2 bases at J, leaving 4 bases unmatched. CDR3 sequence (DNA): TGTGCCAGCAGTATCGGACTAGCGGGAGACACAGATACGCAGTATTTT. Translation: CASSIGLAGDTDTQYF.

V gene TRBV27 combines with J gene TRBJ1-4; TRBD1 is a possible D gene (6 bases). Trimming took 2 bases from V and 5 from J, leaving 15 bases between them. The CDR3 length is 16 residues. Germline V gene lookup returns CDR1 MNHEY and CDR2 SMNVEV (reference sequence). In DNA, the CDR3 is TGTGCCAGCAGTTTAAGGGCAGGGGTATGGAATGAAAAACTGTTTTTT. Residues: CASSLRAGVWNEKLFF.

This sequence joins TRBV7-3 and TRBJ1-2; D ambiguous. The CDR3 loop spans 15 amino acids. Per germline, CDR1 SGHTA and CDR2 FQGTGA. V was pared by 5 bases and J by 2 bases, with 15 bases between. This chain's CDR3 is CASSPTPGVNYGYTF. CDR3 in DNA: TGTGCCAGCAGCCCCACTCCGGGAGTAAACTATGGCTACACCTTC.

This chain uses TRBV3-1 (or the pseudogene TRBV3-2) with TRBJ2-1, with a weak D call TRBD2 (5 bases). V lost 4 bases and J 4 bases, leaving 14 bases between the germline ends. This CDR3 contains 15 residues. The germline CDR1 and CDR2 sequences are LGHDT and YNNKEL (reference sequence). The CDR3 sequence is CASSPGILEYNEQFF. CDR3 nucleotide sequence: TGTGCCAGCAGCCCCGGGATCCTCGAATACAATGAGCAGTTCTTC.

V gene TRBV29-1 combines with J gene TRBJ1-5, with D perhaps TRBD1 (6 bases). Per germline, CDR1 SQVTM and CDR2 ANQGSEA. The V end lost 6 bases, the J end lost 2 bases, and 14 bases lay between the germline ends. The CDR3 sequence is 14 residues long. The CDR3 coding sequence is TGCAGCGTGGCAATGGACAGCCGCAATCAGCCCCAGCATTTT. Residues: CSVAMDSRNQPQHF. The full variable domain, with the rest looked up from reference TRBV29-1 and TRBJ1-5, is SAVISQKPSRDICQRGTSLTIQCQVDSQVTMMFWYRQQPGQSLTLIATANQGSEATYESGFVIDKFPISRPNLTFSTLTVSNMSPEDSSIYLCSVAMDSRNQPQHFGDGTRLSIL.

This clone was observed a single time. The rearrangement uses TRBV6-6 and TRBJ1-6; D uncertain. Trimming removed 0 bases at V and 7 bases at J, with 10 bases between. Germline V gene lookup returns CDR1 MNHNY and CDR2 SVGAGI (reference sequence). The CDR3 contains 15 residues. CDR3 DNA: TGTGCCAGCAGTTACTCACGGGGATCCAATTCACCCCTCCACTTT. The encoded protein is CASSYSRGSNSPLHF.

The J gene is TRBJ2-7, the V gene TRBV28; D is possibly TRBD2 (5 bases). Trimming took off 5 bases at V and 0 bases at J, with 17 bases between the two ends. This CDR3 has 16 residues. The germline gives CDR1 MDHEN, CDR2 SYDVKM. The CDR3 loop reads CASSLPRTGSSYEQYF. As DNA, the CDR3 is TGTGCCAGCAGTCTCCCCAGGACTGGGAGCTCCTACGAGCAGTACTTC.

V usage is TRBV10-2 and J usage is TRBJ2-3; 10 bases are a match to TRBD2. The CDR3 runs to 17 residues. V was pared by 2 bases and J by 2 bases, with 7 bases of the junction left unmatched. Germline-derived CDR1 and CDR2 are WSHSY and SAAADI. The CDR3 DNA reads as TGCGCCAGCAGTGAGACCCGGACTAGCGGACTCACAGATACGCAGTATTTT. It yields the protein CASSETRTSGLTDTQYF.